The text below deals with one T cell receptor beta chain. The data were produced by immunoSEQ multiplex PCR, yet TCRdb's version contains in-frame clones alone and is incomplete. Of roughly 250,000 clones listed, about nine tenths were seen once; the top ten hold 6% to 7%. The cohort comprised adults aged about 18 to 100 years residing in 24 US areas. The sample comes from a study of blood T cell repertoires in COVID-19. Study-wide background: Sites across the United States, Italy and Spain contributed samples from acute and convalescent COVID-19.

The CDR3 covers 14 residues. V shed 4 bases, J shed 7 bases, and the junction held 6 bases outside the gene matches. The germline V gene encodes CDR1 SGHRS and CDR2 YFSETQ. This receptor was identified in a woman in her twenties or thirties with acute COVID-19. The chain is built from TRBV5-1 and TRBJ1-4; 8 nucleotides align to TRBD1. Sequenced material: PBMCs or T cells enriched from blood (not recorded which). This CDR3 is CASSRTGRGEKLFF. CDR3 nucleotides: TGCGCCAGCAGCCGGACAGGGCGGGGTGAAAAACTGTTTTTT.